This TCR beta chain is from a study of T cells after yellow fever vaccination. Study-wide findings and caveats: Compared with primary, the secondary response was weaker and peaked at day 5, not 15.

MiXCR, applied by TCRdb to the 5' RACE reads, yields one record per CDR3 protein. The sample lists a few hundred thousand distinct CDR3 sequences, about a sixth occurring once. On this clonotype itself: The antigen remains undetermined.

CDR3 length: 13 amino acids. Germline V gives CDR1 SGHRS, CDR2 YFSETQ. V gave up 6 bases and J gave up 6 bases, with 14 bases separating them. This specimen consisted of PBMCs, obtained about 5 days after the first yellow fever vaccination. The TCR comes from a young man who received the YFV17D yellow fever vaccine. The chain has TRBV5-1 and TRBJ2-3; D may be TRBD1 (6 bases). CDR3 DNA: TGCGCCAGCAATTCGAGAGGGGGTGATACGCAGTATTTT. Translating gives CASNSRGGDTQYF.